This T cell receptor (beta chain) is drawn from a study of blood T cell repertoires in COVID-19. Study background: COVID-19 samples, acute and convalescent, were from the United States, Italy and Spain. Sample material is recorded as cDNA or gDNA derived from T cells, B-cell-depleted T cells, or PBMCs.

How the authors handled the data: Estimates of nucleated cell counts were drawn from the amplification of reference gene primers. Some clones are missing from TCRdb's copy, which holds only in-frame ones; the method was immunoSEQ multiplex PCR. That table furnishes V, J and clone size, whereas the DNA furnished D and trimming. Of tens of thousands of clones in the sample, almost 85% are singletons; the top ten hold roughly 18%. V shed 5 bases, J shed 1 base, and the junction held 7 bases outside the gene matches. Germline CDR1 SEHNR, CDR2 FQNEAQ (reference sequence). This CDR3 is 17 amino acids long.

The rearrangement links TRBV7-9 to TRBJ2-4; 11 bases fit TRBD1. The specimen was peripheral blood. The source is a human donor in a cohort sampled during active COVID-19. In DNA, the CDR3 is TGTGCCAGCAGCCGGACAGGGGGCGAGGGGGCCAAAAACATTCAGTACTTC. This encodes CASSRTGGEGAKNIQYF.